The next 27 T cell receptor beta chains were all read from a single sample in a study of T-cell reconstitution after alpha-beta-depleted transplantation in children. This sample's TCRbeta library carried unique molecular identifier barcodes. TCRdb fed the PCR reads into MiXCR, producing one record per CDR3 protein. The sample gives around 500,000 distinct CDR3 sequences, roughly 24% of which show up once; approximately 14% is in the top ten. Sequencing was performed on PBMCs, mostly from graft donor cells, taken 360 days after TCRalphabeta/CD19-depleted stem cell transplant. The origin of the receptors is a boy under two years old who had a stem cell transplant for acute myeloid leukemia, so the T cells may come from the graft donor.

At least ten counts were recorded for this clonotype. The chain has TRBV10-2 and TRBJ2-7, with 7 bases aligning to TRBD1. This CDR3 contains 17 residues. CDR1 and CDR2 from the germline V gene are WSHSY and SAAADI. With 4 bases clipped from V and 2 bases from J, the junction kept 14 bases outside the gene matches. DNA of the CDR3: TGCGCCAGCAGTGGGGGTCCCACCGGGACAGTGGCCTACGAGCAGTACTTC. As protein: CASSGGPTGTVAYEQYF.

The chain combines TRBV28 with TRBJ2-7, with D perhaps assigned TRBD1 or TRBD2 (5 bases each). Germline CDR1 MDHEN, CDR2 SYDVKM. The CDR3 sequence is 15 residues long. The V end lost 11 bases, the J end lost 3 bases, and 23 bases lay between the germline ends. Written as DNA, the CDR3 is TGTGCCCTCCCCCCTCCTGGGACCGACTACTACGAGCAGTACGTC. It translates to CALPPPGTDYYEQYV.

This clonotype was seen a handful of times. The chain combines TRBV20-1 with TRBJ1-1; D may be TRBD1 (6 bases). The CDR3 runs to 11 residues. Germline V CDR1 and CDR2: DFQATT, SNEGSKA (reference sequence). The CDR3 nucleotides read TGCAGCCTAGGGGGTGAGACTGAAGCTTTCTTT. Its translation: CSLGGETEAFF.

This clonotype has a single count. The rearrangement links TRBV11-2 to TRBJ2-7, with 7 bases fitting TRBD1. Germline CDR1 and CDR2: SGHAT and FQNNGV. V lost 5 bases and J lost 4; bases outside the gene matches: 11. CDR3 length: 15 amino acids. CDR3 sequence: CASSQMVTGQYEQYV. Here the CDR3 DNA reads TGTGCCAGCAGCCAGATGGTGACAGGGCAATACGAGCAGTACGTC.

V gene TRBV27 combines with J gene TRBJ2-1; TRBD2 matches 9 bases. The CDR3 is 14 residues long. The germline gives CDR1 MNHEY, CDR2 SMNVEV (reference sequence). The V gene end was trimmed by 5 bases and the J gene end by 8 bases; junction bases not matched to a gene: 7. This CDR3 reads CASSPPTSGDEQFF. In DNA, the CDR3 is TGTGCCAGCAGTCCGCCGACTAGCGGCGATGAGCAGTTCTTC.

The chain links TRBV9 to TRBJ2-3; 7 nucleotides line up with TRBD1. Germline loops: CDR1 SGDLS, CDR2 YYNGEE. V shed 3 bases, J shed 2 bases, and the junction held 9 bases outside the gene matches. CDR3 length: 16 residues. The CDR3 loop is CASSADPGQITDTQYF. The DNA of the CDR3 is TGTGCCAGCAGCGCTGACCCGGGACAGATCACAGATACGCAGTATTTT.

This clonotype came up a few times. The rearrangement links TRBV20-1 to TRBJ2-7, with D perhaps matching TRBD1 (6 bases). The length of the CDR3 is 14 residues. Germline V gene data show CDR1 as DFQATT and CDR2 as SNEGSKA (reference sequence). V was pared by 0 bases and J by 8 bases, with 17 bases between. The CDR3 spells CSARDLAGQHQQYF. CDR3 nucleotide sequence: TGCAGTGCTAGAGATCTCGCTGGACAGCACCAGCAGTACTTC.

The rearrangement joins TRBV28 to TRBJ1-1; TRBD1 matches at 8 bases. After removal of 4 bases from V and 10 bases from J, the junction contained 5 bases not matched to a gene. Germline CDR1 is MDHEN and CDR2 is SYDVKM. The CDR3 loop spans 12 amino acids. Written as DNA, the CDR3 is TGTGCCAGCAGTTCCGACAGGGGTACAGCTTTCTTT. This codes for CASSSDRGTAFF.

The chain employs TRBV25-1 and TRBJ2-5; possible D gene TRBD2, 5 bases. Germline V CDR1 and CDR2: MGHDK, SYGVNS. The CDR3 covers 14 residues. V gave up 1 base and J gave up 2 bases, with 8 bases separating them. The CDR3 loop is CASSEWTGQETQYF. The DNA of the CDR3 is TGTGCCAGCAGTGAATGGACGGGGCAAGAGACCCAGTACTTC.

The table lists this clonotype with many counts. J is TRBJ2-7 and V is TRBV28, with D perhaps matching TRBD1 (5 bases). V lost 3 bases to trimming and J lost 4 bases, with 13 bases between them. Per germline, CDR1 MDHEN and CDR2 SYDVKM. The CDR3 has 14 residues. The CDR3 DNA is TGTGCCAGCAGTTTTCGGGCAGGGTGGTACGAGCAGTACGTC. It translates to CASSFRAGWYEQYV.

This sequence joins TRBV29-1 and TRBJ2-3; TRBD2 is a possible D gene (5 bases). CDR1 is SQVTM, CDR2 ANQGSEA, per germline. V lost 8 bases and J lost 3, with 15 bases in between. The CDR3 contains 13 residues. This chain's CDR3 is CSSGGIWTDTQYF. The CDR3 nucleotides are TGCAGCTCCGGAGGAATTTGGACAGATACGCAGTATTTT.

This clonotype was found many times. The chain joins TRBV7-2 to TRBJ2-5; the D gene is possibly TRBD2 (5 bases). Germline V gives CDR1 SGHTA, CDR2 FQGNSA. The CDR3 spans 15 residues. V was clipped by 1 base and J by 5 bases, with 14 bases between them. CDR3 region: CASSLVVRGKETQYF. In nucleotides, the CDR3 is TGTGCCAGCAGCTTAGTGGTGCGAGGGAAGGAGACCCAGTACTTC. The entire variable domain, with the rest obtained from reference TRBV7-2 and TRBJ2-5, is as follows: GAGVSQSPSNKVTEKGKDVELRCDPISGHTALYWYRQSLGQGLEFLIYFQGNSAPDKSGLPSDRFSAERTGGSVSTLTIQRTQQEDSAVYLCASSLVVRGKETQYFGPGTRLLVL.

This clonotype has ten or more counts. The V gene is TRBV6-2 or TRBV6-3, the J gene TRBJ2-7; D might be TRBD2 (6 bases). V lost 2 bases, J lost 0 bases, and 17 bases lay in between. In germline, CDR1 is MNHEY, CDR2 SVGEGT. The CDR3 length is 17 residues. Here the CDR3 DNA reads TGTGCCAGCAGTTACCTTGGGGGAGGACTATACTCCTACGAGCAGTACGTC. The encoded protein is CASSYLGGGLYSYEQYV.

This clonotype was seen many times. The chain recombines TRBV20-1 with TRBJ2-7, with 9 bases matching TRBD1. This CDR3 has 14 amino acids. Germline lookup yields CDR1 DFQATT and CDR2 SNEGSKA (reference sequence). With V trimmed by 5 bases and J by 2 bases, 7 bases remained unmatched. CDR3 residues: CSAATGGGPYEQYF. For the CDR3, the DNA is TGCAGTGCTGCTACAGGGGGCGGACCCTACGAGCAGTACTTC.

This clonotype appeared many times. The chain carries TRBV30 and TRBJ2-7; TRBD1 agrees at 8 bases. The CDR3 totals 14 residues. Germline-derived CDR1 and CDR2 are GTSNPN and SVGIG (reference sequence). V shed 4 bases, J shed 3 bases, and the junction held 8 bases outside the gene matches. The CDR3 DNA is TGTGCCTGGAACAGAGGACAGGGAAGCTACGAGCAGTACTTC. It codes for CAWNRGQGSYEQYF.

This clonotype was seen a few times. The chain combines TRBV20-1 with TRBJ2-1; 11 bases match TRBD1. The length of the CDR3 is 14 residues. The junction had 7 bases not matched to a gene; V was cut back by 6 bases and J by 6 bases. Germline V CDR1 and CDR2: DFQATT, SNEGSKA (reference sequence). In DNA, the CDR3 is TGCAGTGCAAAAGCCGGGACAGGGGGCAATGAGCAGTTCTTC. Protein product: CSAKAGTGGNEQFF.

This clonotype was counted at least ten times. The rearrangement links TRBV5-1 to TRBJ2-1; TRBD1 matches 7 bases. V gave up 0 bases and J gave up 4 bases; unmatched junction bases: 10. Germline V lookup: CDR1 SGHRS, CDR2 YFSETQ. This CDR3 region has 17 residues. This CDR3 reads CASSLEFRDSLYNEQFF. In DNA form, the CDR3 reads TGCGCCAGCAGCTTGGAGTTCCGGGACAGTCTTTACAATGAGCAGTTCTTC.

This clonotype was seen ten or more times. V and J are TRBV29-1 and TRBJ2-7; 8 nucleotides match TRBD1. This CDR3 has 13 residues. CDR1 and CDR2 (germline): SQVTM, ANQGSEA. Unmatched junction bases numbered 5, after V lost 5 bases and J lost 2 bases. The CDR3, as DNA: TGCAGCGTTTGCAGGGGGCTTGCCTACGAGCAGTACGTC. It is translated as CSVCRGLAYEQYV.

This clonotype has only a few counts. The chain uses TRBV5-6 and TRBJ2-1, with 12 bases that match TRBD1. Germline CDR1 reads SGHDT; CDR2 reads YYEEEE. V lost 3 bases to trimming and J lost 8 bases; unmatched junction nucleotides: 9. This CDR3 is built from 16 residues. CDR3 sequence (DNA): TGTGCCAGCAGCTGGGGACAGGGGGCTGCGATCCATGAGCAGTTCTTC. Protein product: CASSWGQGAAIHEQFF.

A few counts support this clonotype. This chain connects TRBV3-1 to TRBJ1-2, with D possibly TRBD1 on 5 matching bases. The germline CDR1 and CDR2 sequences are LGHDT and YNNKEL (reference sequence). Trimming took off 1 base at V and 4 bases at J, with 10 bases between the two ends. This CDR3 region has 14 residues. The CDR3 coding sequence is TGTGCCAGCAGCCAAGTCGAGGGGACCTATGGCTACACCTTC. Translation gives CASSQVEGTYGYTF.

This clonotype occurred many times. The chain couples TRBV12-3 or TRBV12-4 to TRBJ2-6; D may be TRBD1 (5 bases). The ends were cut back, 7 bases at V and 0 bases at J, with 7 bases in the middle. CDR3 length: 14 amino acids. CDR3 sequence: CASKDSSGANVLTF. The CDR3 DNA is TGTGCCAGCAAAGACAGCTCTGGGGCCAACGTCCTGACTTTC.

This clonotype was counted ten times or more. The chain combines TRBV29-1 with TRBJ2-2; 11 positions agree with TRBD2. The CDR3 covers 15 residues. Trimming at V came to 4 bases and at J to 3 bases, leaving 4 bases not matched to a gene. Germline assignment: CDR1 SQVTM and CDR2 ANQGSEA. CDR3 DNA: TGCAGCGTTGGAACTAGCGGGGGTGACACCGGGGAGCTGTTTTTT. Encoded protein: CSVGTSGGDTGELFF.

The chain is built from TRBV24-1 and TRBJ1-5; D not certain. Germline CDR1 reads KGHDR; CDR2 reads SFDVKD. CDR3 size: 12 residues. V was cut by 1 base and J by 7 bases, with 4 bases left in between. The DNA for the CDR3 is TGTGCCACCAGTGATTTCGAGCAGCCCCAGCATTTT. Translated, it gives CATSDFEQPQHF.

The chain combines TRBV20-1 with TRBJ2-7, with TRBD2 matching over 15 bases. Germline loops: CDR1 DFQATT, CDR2 SNEGSKA (reference sequence). V lost 3 bases and J lost 0; bases outside the gene matches: 9. The CDR3 runs to 18 residues. As DNA, the CDR3 is TGCAGTGCTAGTGGGGGGACTAGCGGGGGGTTCAGCTCCTACGAGCAGTACGTC. Amino acid sequence: CSASGGTSGGFSSYEQYV.

Ten or more counts support this clonotype. V and J are TRBV12-3 or TRBV12-4 and TRBJ2-1; no definite D call. Trimming cost V 5 bases and J 8 bases, with 10 bases left between them. The CDR3 runs to 12 residues. The CDR3 loop reads CASSPTEHEQFF. In DNA, the CDR3 is TGTGCCAGCAGTCCTACAGAACATGAGCAGTTCTTC.

The chain links TRBV20-1 to TRBJ1-1; no reliable D call. The germline CDR1 and CDR2 sequences are DFQATT and SNEGSKA (reference sequence). Trimming cost V 1 base and J 7 bases, with 16 bases left between them. This CDR3 region has 14 residues. The CDR3 reads CSARVDGPRGEAFF. CDR3 nucleotide sequence: TGCAGTGCTAGAGTGGACGGCCCCAGAGGTGAAGCTTTCTTT.

There are many counts of this clonotype. V gene TRBV20-1 combines with J gene TRBJ1-3, with no clear D. V lost 3 bases, J lost 0 bases, and 12 bases lay in between. Germline assignment: CDR1 DFQATT and CDR2 SNEGSKA (reference sequence). This CDR3 is built from 15 residues. CDR3 sequence reads: CSARSQADSGNTIYF. CDR3 nucleotides: TGCAGTGCTAGGTCGCAGGCAGACTCTGGAAACACCATATATTTT.